The source of this T cell receptor beta chain is a study of OX40 agonist ivuxolimab in advanced cancers. Some background on the complete study: Ivuxolimab was a fully human IgG2 agonistic monoclonal antibody targeting the costimulatory receptor OX40 (CD134). Intravenous ivuxolimab was administered to patients every 2 weeks at six dose levels: 0.01, 0.1, 0.3, 1.5, 3 and 10 mg/kg. Among the approximately 54 dose-escalation patients, some 19 had hepatocellular carcinoma, approximately 15 melanoma, 9 renal cell carcinoma and 9 head and neck cancer. A male proportion of 82.7% and a mean age of around 60 years, ranging from about 23 to 90, were recorded for the dose-escalation cohort. Patients were allowed to have had prior anti-PD-1, anti-PD-L1 or anti-CTLA-4 therapy, and 30% to 40% of the dose-escalation patients had previously received checkpoint inhibitors. Partial responses occurred in three dose-escalation patients: two with cutaneous melanoma and one with hepatocellular carcinoma. The point of sequencing TCRbeta in the periphery was to test whether ivuxolimab changed TCR sequence diversity and drove clonal T-cell expansion. The paper describes the monotherapy dose-escalation part (N of about 57 patients) of the phase I trial of ivuxolimab. The paper's findings and limits, for the study overall: Low levels of normalized T-cell clonal expansion were also seen in some nonresponding patients. After ivuxolimab, more expanded clones were found on average in CD8+ T cells than in CD4+ T cells. Antigen specificity was not determined for the clonally expanded peripheral T cells. At doses of 0.1 to 3.0 mg/kg, clonal expansion of both CD4+ and CD8+ T cells in blood was seen between baseline and week 6. In partial responders in the 0.1-3.0 mg/kg groups, normalized peripheral clonal expansion was found to be among the lowest, especially among CD8+ T cells.

The trial excluded patients who had a history of autoimmune disease or who were on systemic immunosuppression. Peripheral blood for TCR sequencing was collected from all dose cohorts at baseline, on cycle 4 day 1, and on cycle 7 day 1. Samples were obtained from an open-label, multicenter, first-in-human phase I dose-escalation trial of ivuxolimab. Adults with locally advanced or metastatic melanoma, renal cell carcinoma, hepatocellular carcinoma or head and neck squamous cell carcinoma were enrolled in the trial. Before TCR sequencing, CD4+ T cells and CD8+ T cells from peripheral blood were sorted into separate populations. In the germline V gene, CDR1 corresponds to SGHTA and CDR2 to FQGNSA. The CDR3 numbers 16 residues from cysteine through phenylalanine. Solely the CDR3 DNA is kept, with 48 bases framed from the first base. V is shortened by 3 bases, J by 5 bases, and the region joining them spans 19 bases.

Genomic DNA was isolated from the sorted cells so that the TCRbeta CDR3 region could be sequenced. The immunoSEQ Assay was used to sequence the TCRbeta CDR3 regions. In TCRdb, the immuneACCESS table is reduced to in-frame sequences with V and J assigned. These tables do not hold every clone; where another copy was compared, an unresolved V gene accounts for under half, and the others remain unexplained. Present in this sample are tens of thousands of clones, approximately 95% of which were seen just once. The ten largest clonotypes hold over 20% of the sample. On this clone itself: Its antigen is unknown. Qualities for individual bases were not recorded, and no much larger clone is one base off.

The chain couples TRBV7-2 to TRBJ2-5, with the D segment possibly TRBD1 or TRBD2, each aligning over 5 bases. This specimen consisted of CD4+ or CD8+ T cells sorted from blood, obtained in a trial of the OX40 agonist ivuxolimab. The receptor was derived from an adult with an advanced solid tumor such as melanoma, head and neck, liver or kidney cancer. At the DNA level, the sequence is TGTGCCAGCAGCTTTATATCAGGGACCAACTTGGAGACCCAGTACTTC. This translates into CASSFISGTNLETQYF.